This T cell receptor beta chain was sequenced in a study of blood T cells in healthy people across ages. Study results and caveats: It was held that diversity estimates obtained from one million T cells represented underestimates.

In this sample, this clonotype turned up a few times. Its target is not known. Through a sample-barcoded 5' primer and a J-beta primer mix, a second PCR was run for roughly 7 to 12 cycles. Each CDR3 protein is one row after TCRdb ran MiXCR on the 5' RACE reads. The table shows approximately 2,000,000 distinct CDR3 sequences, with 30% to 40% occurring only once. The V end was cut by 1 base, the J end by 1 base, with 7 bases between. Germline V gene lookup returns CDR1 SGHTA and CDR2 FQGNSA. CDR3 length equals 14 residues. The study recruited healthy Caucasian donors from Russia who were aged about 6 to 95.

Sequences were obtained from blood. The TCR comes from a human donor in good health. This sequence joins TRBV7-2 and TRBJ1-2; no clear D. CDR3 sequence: CASSLGKFNYGYTF. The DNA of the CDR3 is TGTGCCAGCAGCTTAGGAAAGTTTAACTATGGCTACACCTTC.